Listed below are T cell receptor beta chains from one sample, sequenced in a study of response to subunit inactivated influenza vaccine. From the RT-PCR reads, TCRdb called clonotypes with MiXCR, one entry per CDR3 protein. The sample has some 640,000 distinct CDR3 sequences, around 14% seen once. This specimen was PBMCs from blood, taken roughly 15 days before vaccination. The receptor source for this set is a man aged 45-65 years who received an inactivated influenza vaccine. The CDR3 runs from the conserved cysteine through the conserved F or W. Fields, in order: D gene, J gene, clone size, V gene, CDR3 protein, CDR3 DNA. The D gene is left open where the match is weak. Rows give clone size only sometimes, using once, few, many, or a class for an expanded clone.

>NA|TRBJ2-3|many|TRBV12-3/TRBV12-4
CASAERPDFTDTQYF
TGTGCCAGCGCCGAGCGGCCCGACTTCACAGATACGCAGTATTTT
>NA|TRBJ2-7|NA|TRBV5-6
CASSFTGFGEQYF
TGTGCCAGCAGCTTTACAGGGTTCGGGGAGCAGTACTTC
>TRBD1|TRBJ2-7|NA|TRBV29-1
CSVVVMDRSPYEQYF
TGCAGCGTTGTCGTCATGGACAGGAGTCCCTACGAGCAGTACTTC
>NA|TRBJ2-1|few|TRBV15
CATSSFSGTRSYNEQFF
TGTGCCACCAGCAGTTTTTCCGGGACACGTTCCTACAATGAGCAGTTCTTC
>NA|TRBJ2-1|NA|TRBV10-3
CAISESRDSNNEQFF
TGTGCCATCAGTGAGTCGCGGGACTCGAACAATGAGCAGTTCTTC
>NA|TRBJ1-2|NA|TRBV20-1
CSASSGEGGHYGYTF
TGCAGTGCTAGTTCGGGCGAGGGGGGCCACTATGGCTACACCTTC
>TRBD1|TRBJ1-2|few|TRBV10-3
CAISESQGANGYTF
TGTGCCATCAGTGAATCACAGGGGGCCAATGGCTACACCTTC
>NA|TRBJ2-3|few|TRBV12-3/TRBV12-4
CASILGGREDTQYF
TGTGCCAGCATTCTTGGGGGCAGGGAAGATACGCAGTATTTT
>NA|TRBJ2-7|NA|TRBV7-9
CASSGLGDYEQYF
TGTGCCAGCAGTGGGTTAGGGGACTACGAGCAGTACTTC
>TRBD2|TRBJ2-5|NA|TRBV7-8
CASSLNAGGSETQYF
TGTGCCAGCAGCTTAAACGCGGGGGGTTCGGAGACCCAGTACTTC
>NA|TRBJ1-1|few|TRBV6-1
CASRPTGRPRKVEAFF
TGTGCCAGCAGGCCCACTGGGCGGCCCCGGAAGGTTGAAGCTTTCTTT
>TRBD2|TRBJ2-1|few|TRBV7-2
CASSFFGGRAINEQFF
TGTGCCAGCAGCTTTTTTGGCGGGAGGGCGATAAATGAGCAGTTCTTC
>NA|TRBJ2-4|few|TRBV5-1
CASSLGGIAKNIQYF
TGCGCCAGCAGCTTGGGGGGCATAGCCAAAAACATTCAGTACTTC
>NA|TRBJ2-3|NA|TRBV7-3
CASRSSSVDTQYF
TGTGCCAGCAGGTCCTCTTCGGTAGATACGCAGTATTTT
>NA|TRBJ2-5|NA|TRBV6-2/TRBV6-3
CASSYLAYGTETQYF
TGTGCCAGCAGTTACCTAGCCTACGGTACGGAGACCCAGTACTTC
>NA|TRBJ2-1|NA|TRBV9
CASSVEGLLSYKEQFF
TGTGCCAGCAGCGTAGAAGGGCTTCTCTCCTACAAAGAGCAGTTCTTC
>NA|TRBJ2-1|NA|TRBV12-3/TRBV12-4
CASSLAGWDEQFF
TGTGCCAGCAGTTTAGCGGGGTGGGATGAGCAGTTCTTC
>TRBD2|TRBJ2-1|few|TRBV24-1
CATSRLAGGYNEQFF
TGTGCCACCAGCCGGCTAGCGGGAGGATACAATGAGCAGTTCTTC
>TRBD1|TRBJ2-7|NA|TRBV5-1
CASSLGWGTGSYEQYF
TGCGCCAGCAGCTTGGGATGGGGGACAGGTTCCTACGAGCAGTACTTC
>NA|TRBJ2-5|NA|TRBV14
CASSQEGQGWRETQYF
TGTGCCAGCAGCCAAGAAGGCCAGGGGTGGCGAGAGACCCAGTACTTC
>NA|TRBJ2-1|few|TRBV7-2
CASSLAIRATQDEQFF
TGTGCCAGCAGCTTAGCTATCAGGGCCACCCAGGATGAGCAGTTCTTC
>TRBD2|TRBJ2-3|NA|TRBV18
CASSPPSGSPSTDTQYF
TGTGCCAGCTCACCACCTAGCGGGAGCCCAAGCACAGATACGCAGTATTTT
>NA|TRBJ1-5|few|TRBV14
CASSQDLGINNQPQHF
TGTGCCAGCAGCCAAGATCTAGGGATTAACAATCAGCCCCAGCATTTT
>NA|TRBJ2-1|few|TRBV15
CATSHRGSYNEQFF
TGTGCCACCAGCCATCGGGGGTCGTACAATGAGCAGTTCTTC
>NA|TRBJ1-5|few|TRBV10-3
CATRGDSNQPQHF
TGTGCCACCCGGGGGGATAGCAATCAGCCCCAGCATTTT